The entry that follows covers one T cell receptor beta chain sequence. CDR3 length equals 13 residues. Germline loops: CDR1 LGHDT, CDR2 YNNKEL (reference sequence). The V gene lost 4 bases and the J gene lost 4 bases, with 10 bases spanning the gap. This sample was taken from a study of CD8 T cells in Susac syndrome. Reverse transcription of roughly 0.5 to 1 ug RNA was carried out with random hexamers. It was immunoSEQ multiplex PCR that amplified TCR beta CDR3 across 54 Vbeta and 13 Jbeta. From the immunoSEQ multiplex PCR reads, TCRdb called clonotypes with MiXCR, one entry per CDR3 protein. The data hold approximately 170,000 distinct CDR3 sequences, with 92% observed a single time.

Sequences were obtained from CD4+ T cells from PBMCs. This chain uses TRBV3-1 with TRBJ1-1; a weak D match, TRBD1 (6 bases). The sequence came from a human donor in good health. The CDR3 nucleotides read TGTGCCAGCAGCCCTCACAGGGCCACTGAAGCTTTCTTT. Protein product: CASSPHRATEAFF.